This T cell receptor beta chain was captured by sequencing in a study of blood T cell repertoires in COVID-19. Study background: Material from acute and convalescent COVID-19 was sourced from the United States, Italy and Spain. PBMCs, B-cell-depleted T cells, or T cells provided the cDNA or gDNA that made up the material.

Germline CDR1 MNHEY, CDR2 SVGAGI. V was cut by 0 bases and J by 5 bases, with 10 bases left in between. The CDR3 loop spans 15 amino acids. Authors' processing steps: Counts of nucleated cells, estimated from reference gene primer amplification, were obtained. Assay used: immunoSEQ multiplex PCR; TCRdb lists only in-frame clones, some missing. V and J calls and clone size are those listed in that table; D and trimming were worked out from the DNA. The table lists 150,000 to 200,000 clones, roughly 80% of them singletons, with approximately 18% in the top ten. The sequenced material came from peripheral blood. This TCR was sampled from an elderly woman with acute or convalescent COVID-19. The rearrangement uses TRBV6-5 and TRBJ1-4, with D possibly matching TRBD1 (5 bases). The CDR3 bases are TGTGCCAGCAGTTACTCGGGGCAGGGAAATGAAAAACTGTTTTTT. It yields the protein CASSYSGQGNEKLFF.